A single T cell receptor (beta chain) is shown here with its context. Its antigen remains unknown. This specimen belongs to a study of post-analysis software for immune sequencing data. Study details: Disease trajectories encompassed relapsing-remitting, secondary progressive and progressive-relapsing multiple sclerosis. Study-wide results and caveats: Controls had lower frequencies than patients of 4 or 5 TRBV segments, which included TRBV5-6, TRBV5-1 and TRBV20-1. Versus controls, multiple sclerosis patients showed significantly lower diversity (normalized Chao1).

Tagging with unique molecular identifiers was a feature of the TCR beta cDNA libraries. From the PCR reads, TCRdb called clonotypes with MiXCR, one entry per CDR3 protein. The sample holds around 500,000 distinct CDR3 sequences, about a third seen once. The CDR3 consists of 13 residues. Per germline, CDR1 MNHNS and CDR2 SASEGT. V shed 10 bases and J 5 bases; nucleotides not matched to a gene: 4. The sequenced sample was blood. The chain carries TRBV6-1 and TRBJ2-5; 13 positions agree with TRBD2. This TCR came from a girl younger than 18 with multiple sclerosis. The CDR3 loop is CAILTSGGETQYF. CDR3 bases: TGTGCCATTTTGACTAGCGGGGGGGAGACCCAGTACTTC.